A single sample is the source of the 20 T cell receptor beta chains below, sequenced in a study of T-cell memory formation after mild COVID-19. TCRdb reprocessed the 5' RACE reads via MiXCR and lists one record per CDR3 protein. The table lists fewer than 350,000 distinct CDR3 sequences, approximately 19% of them singletons, with roughly 24% in the top ten. Sequences were obtained from PBMCs or a T cell subset sorted from them (not recorded which). The origin of the receptors is a man between 18 and 29 years old who had mild COVID-19 (a few samples of this study predate the infection). Cell type and time point are not known.

The chain uses TRBV19 and TRBJ2-1, with D unclear. From germline, CDR1 is LNHDA and CDR2 SQIVND (reference sequence). V was trimmed by 3 bases and J by 2 bases, leaving 8 bases between them. This CDR3 has 14 amino acids. In DNA, the CDR3 is TGTGCCAGTAGTATCGAGTTTCCCTACAATGAGCAGTTCTTC. Translating gives CASSIEFPYNEQFF. The entire variable domain, with the rest obtained from reference TRBV19 and TRBJ2-1, is as follows: DGGITQSPKYLFRKEGQNVTLSCEQNLNHDAMYWYRQDPGQGLRLIYYSQIVNDFQKGDIAEGYSVSREKKESFPLTVTSAQKNPTAFYLCASSIEFPYNEQFFGPGTRLTVL.

The chain combines TRBV5-4 with TRBJ1-2; D is ambiguous. Per germline, CDR1 SGHNT and CDR2 YYREEE (reference sequence). V was pared by 4 bases and J by 7 bases, with 11 bases between. This CDR3 spans 12 amino acids. The chain's CDR3 is CASSVDFAGYTF. The CDR3, as DNA: TGTGCCAGCAGCGTCGATTTCGCTGGCTACACCTTC.

The rearrangement joins TRBV12-3 or TRBV12-4 to TRBJ2-7; D call uncertain. The CDR3 totals 14 residues. V lost 2 bases and J 4 bases, leaving 12 bases between the germline ends. CDR3 coding DNA: TGTGCCAGCAGTTTATCGAGTAGCTCGTACGAGCAGTACTTC. This gives the protein CASSLSSSSYEQYF.

The rearrangement joins TRBV2 to TRBJ1-2, with TRBD1 matching 8 bases. Germline-derived CDR1 and CDR2 are SNHLY and FYNNEI. V dropped 5 bases and J dropped 7; count of bases not matched to a gene: 9. There are 14 residues in the CDR3. CDR3 coding DNA: TGTGCCAGCAGTACTGACAGGGGAGGCTCTGGCTACACCTTC. Its translation: CASSTDRGGSGYTF. The full variable domain, with the rest looked up from reference TRBV2 and TRBJ1-2, is EPEVTQTPSHQVTQMGQEVILRCVPISNHLYFYWYRQILGQKVEFLVSFYNNEISEKSEIFDDQFSVERPDGSNFTLKIRSTKLEDSAMYFCASSTDRGGSGYTFGSGTRLTVV.

The chain uses TRBV20-1 and TRBJ1-2; the D is unclear. V lost 0 bases and J 7 bases, leaving 12 bases between the germline ends. CDR3 length: 13 amino acids. Germline CDR1 is DFQATT and CDR2 is SNEGSKA (reference sequence). CDR3 sequence: CSARDASSGGYTF. As DNA, the CDR3 is TGCAGTGCTAGAGATGCATCCTCCGGTGGCTACACCTTC.

This clonotype was seen a handful of times. This sequence joins TRBV6-5 and TRBJ2-2, with 10 nucleotides matching TRBD1. CDR1 and CDR2 from the germline V gene are MNHEY and SVGAGI. With 7 bases clipped from V and 4 bases from J, the junction kept 6 bases outside the gene matches. This CDR3 contains 15 residues. Here the CDR3 reads CASTLDRGGTGELFF. The CDR3 DNA is TGTGCCAGCACTTTGGACAGGGGGGGCACCGGGGAGCTGTTTTTT.

The chain combines TRBV7-2 with TRBJ1-3; D might be TRBD1 (6 bases). The germline V gene has CDR1 SGHTA and CDR2 FQGNSA. V shed 5 bases and J shed 3 bases, with 20 bases lying between them. The CDR3 has 17 amino acids. For the CDR3, the DNA is TGTGCCAGCAGCCCGCAGGGCGGAGGGGGAGGTGGAAACACCATATATTTT. Translating gives CASSPQGGGGGGNTIYF.

In this sample, this clonotype turned up a few times. The chain recombines TRBV28 with TRBJ2-7; TRBD2 aligns across 7 bases. V lost 6 bases to trimming and J lost 2 bases; unmatched junction nucleotides: 7. This CDR3 comprises 14 residues. Germline V gene sequence: CDR1 MDHEN, CDR2 SYDVKM. The CDR3: CASRPMAGAYEQYV. CDR3 coding DNA: TGTGCCAGCAGACCTATGGCGGGGGCCTACGAGCAGTACGTC.

V and J are TRBV7-9 and TRBJ2-3; D gene ambiguous. Germline loops: CDR1 SEHNR, CDR2 FQNEAQ (reference sequence). CDR3 size: 14 residues. V was pared by 5 bases and J by 1 base, with 10 bases between. The CDR3 sequence is CASSPFRRTDTQYF. The CDR3, as DNA: TGTGCCAGCAGCCCCTTCAGGCGCACAGATACGCAGTATTTT.

This chain connects TRBV7-3 to TRBJ2-5; D unclear. The CDR3 covers 12 residues. V gave up 4 bases and J gave up 7 bases, with 10 bases separating them. Germline V gene sequence: CDR1 SGHTA, CDR2 FQGTGA. CDR3 nucleotides: TGTGCCAGCAGCTCCCCCCCGGGGACCCAGTACTTC. Translated, it gives CASSSPPGTQYF.

The V gene is TRBV11-2, the J gene TRBJ2-3, with D tentatively TRBD1 (5 bases). The CDR3 is 14 residues long. The germline V gene encodes CDR1 SGHAT and CDR2 FQNNGV. The V gene lost 0 bases and the J gene lost 5 bases, with 9 bases spanning the gap. The CDR3: CASSLEWGGDTQYF. The CDR3 DNA reads TGTGCCAGCAGCTTAGAATGGGGCGGAGATACGCAGTATTTT.

CDR3 bases: TGCGCCAGCAGCCAAGTTCCCTTTAGCGGGGGCCACAATGAGCAGTTCTTC. This gives the protein CASSQVPFSGGHNEQFF. The rearrangement uses TRBV4-3 and TRBJ2-1; TRBD2 matches at 9 bases. J was trimmed by 5 bases and V by 1 base; bases with no gene match: 9. The germline V gene has CDR1 LGHNA and CDR2 YSLEER. CDR3 length: 17 residues.

There are many counts of this clonotype. This rearrangement joins TRBV2 to TRBJ2-1; the match to TRBD2 covers 9 bases. The CDR3 totals 14 residues. Losses at the gene ends were 7 bases for V and 6 bases for J; bases not matched to a gene: 7. Per germline, CDR1 SNHLY and CDR2 FYNNEI. The CDR3 loop reads CASNLAGTGNEQFF. DNA for the CDR3: TGTGCCAGCAATCTAGCGGGGACGGGCAATGAGCAGTTCTTC.

V is TRBV29-1 and J is TRBJ2-7, with a tentative D call TRBD1 (6 bases). Germline assignment: CDR1 SQVTM and CDR2 ANQGSEA. The CDR3 has 12 amino acids. V was trimmed by 2 bases and J by 3 bases, leaving 8 bases between them. CDR3 coding DNA: TGCAGCGTTGAACGGGACAACTACGAGCAGTACTTC. Its protein product is CSVERDNYEQYF.

The chain has TRBV28 and TRBJ1-2, with D possibly TRBD1 on 5 matching bases. There are 13 residues in the CDR3. The V gene lost 9 bases and the J gene lost 5 bases, with 16 bases spanning the gap. Germline loops: CDR1 MDHEN, CDR2 SYDVKM. The CDR3 DNA follows: TGTGCCAGTGTGACCGGGGGTAATTATGGCTACACCTTC. Encoded protein: CASVTGGNYGYTF.

The DNA for the CDR3 is TGTGCCAGCAGTTTAAGGAGGGGTGAGCCCCAGCATTTT. It codes for CASSLRRGEPQHF. The chain employs TRBV12-3 or TRBV12-4 and TRBJ1-5; D might be TRBD1 (5 bases). V lost 2 bases and J lost 8, with 10 bases in between. CDR3 size: 13 residues.

CDR3: CASSVVRVSAYNEQFF. DNA for the CDR3: TGTGCCAGCAGCGTAGTCAGGGTCTCGGCCTACAATGAGCAGTTCTTC. The chain links TRBV9 to TRBJ2-1; D is possibly TRBD1 (5 bases). CDR1 is SGDLS and CDR2 is YYNGEE in the germline V gene. The V end was cut by 0 bases, the J end by 2 bases, with 12 bases between. This CDR3 is built from 16 residues.

This clonotype was seen more than once but under ten times. The genes are TRBV5-1 and TRBJ2-1; tentatively, D is TRBD1 or TRBD2 (5 bases each). Germline V gene lookup returns CDR1 SGHRS and CDR2 YFSETQ. CDR3 length: 16 residues. V was cut by 4 bases and J by 7 bases, with 21 bases left in between. In DNA form, the CDR3 reads TGCGCCAGCAGCATCCAAGAGGGGTTTGTGAGGAATGAGCAGTTCTTC. Its translation is CASSIQEGFVRNEQFF.

The chain couples TRBV12-3 or TRBV12-4 to TRBJ2-1; 12 nucleotides agree with TRBD2. The CDR3 extends over 14 amino acids. V was clipped by 8 bases and J by 8 bases; unmatched bases: 7. The CDR3 DNA follows: TGTGCCAGCCGGCGACTAGCGGGGGTCTATGAGCAGTTCTTC. It is translated as CASRRLAGVYEQFF.

This clonotype appeared a few times. One end of the junction does not line up with germline, which may come from a read error. The chain uses TRBV4-3 and TRBJ2-5; D unclear. Germline V gene lookup returns CDR1 LGHNA and CDR2 YSLEER. The CDR3 covers 14 residues. The CDR3 DNA follows: TGCGCCAGCAGCCAAGGGAAGCGTAGGTACGCCTCGGACTTC. Protein: CASSQGKRRYASDF.